This TCR beta chain was captured in a study of blood T cell repertoires in COVID-19 (dated by TCRdb to between 2020 and 2021). Background on the whole study: The collaborator samples originated in the United States, Italy and Spain and spanned the acute and convalescent phases of COVID-19. The prospective study material was composed of cDNA or gDNA derived from T cells, B-cell-depleted T cells, or PBMCs. The repertoires were released in a freely available public database meant as a resource for research on the immune response to SARS-CoV-2. Deeply sampled blood TCRbeta repertoires from subjects exposed to, actively infected with, or recovered from COVID-19 were included in the dataset. A de-identified subject ID, COVID-19 status, age in years and sex were almost always included in the sample metadata. Samples were obtained from the ongoing ImmuneRACE study (first 160 participants) and from some 1,200 subjects provided by 6 global collaborators. Where HLA class I and class II types were available, the types were taken from metadata supplied by the sample provider, not from assay-based typing.

TCRbeta CDR3 regions were amplified from genomic DNA using the immunoSEQ Assay, a bias-controlled multiplex PCR. The authors' analysis ran thus. The number of nucleated cells in each sample was estimated by amplification of reference gene primers within the assay. Sequence reads were collapsed and filtered to measure the absolute abundance of every unique TCRbeta CDR3 rearrangement. For each sample, productive Simpson clonality was calculated by taking the square root of Simpson's diversity index across productive rearrangements. In its TCRdb copy, this immuneACCESS table keeps in-frame sequences only and misses some clones. Where compared with another copy, unresolved V genes explain less than half of these, and the others have no known cause. The V and J calls and clone size are taken from that table; D and trimming were inferred from the DNA. This sample has about 74,000 clones in its table, and approximately 79% of those were observed once. The top ten clonotypes cover 16% of the sample.

Overall study outcomes, separate from this receptor: How much clinical and demographic metadata was included differed by source and by participant, and the metadata was provided uncurated.

To note about this clone: No antigen is known for it. No much larger clone exists at a distance of one base, and base qualities are not known.

Collaborating institutions collected whole blood in K2EDTA tubes following their own protocols. For TCRbeta analysis, collaborators shipped samples in one of three forms: frozen whole blood, isolated PBMCs, or DNA extracted from either of those sample types. CDR1 is given as ENHRY and CDR2 as SYGVKD, both from the germline V gene. CDR3 length: 12 amino acids, cysteine to phenylalanine. The kept DNA is CDR3 alone, 36 bases in frame from the first base. Trimming takes 10 bases off V and 4 bases off J; junction bases not matched to a gene: 7. Recombination linked TRBV10-3 to TRBJ2-7, and 7 bases in between align with TRBD2. This TCR was sampled from a man between 65 and 85 years old with active or convalescent COVID-19. Sequenced input: peripheral blood. This receptor has the CDR3 CASRGVSYEQYF. The bases are TGTGCCAGCCGGGGGGTCTCGTACGAGCAGTACTTC.